A selection of T cell receptor beta chains follows, all from one sample in a study of human T cells and chemical hapten exposure. TCRdb independently ran MiXCR on the RACE reads; one entry per CDR3 protein. The sample contains about 120,000 distinct CDR3 sequences, about 13% of which appear only once. This specimen consisted of whole blood, obtained in connection with sensitization to the hapten diphenylcyclopropenone (DPC). The receptors stem from a woman aged 18-35 years with alopecia areata. Some clones in this sample may be carry-over from other donors' samples. Each CDR3 is given with its conserved first and last residue. D genes are given only for firm matches. Clone size appears in some rows only: once, few, many, or a class for an expanded clone.

v_call: TRBV7-2; clone_size: .; d_call: TRBD1; j_call: TRBJ2-5; cdr3_aa: CASSYRDRGGKETQYF; cdr3_nt: TGTGCTAGCAGCTACCGGGACAGGGGAGGGAAGGAGACCCAGTACTTC
v_call: TRBV2; clone_size: many; d_call: .; j_call: TRBJ1-1; cdr3_aa: CASKEGNTEAFF; cdr3_nt: TGTGCCAGCAAGGAGGGGAACACTGAAGCTTTCTTT
v_call: TRBV6-4; clone_size: few; d_call: .; j_call: TRBJ1-5; cdr3_aa: CASSPWEGQPQHF; cdr3_nt: TGTGCCAGCAGCCCCTGGGAGGGACAGCCCCAGCATTTT
v_call: TRBV20-1; clone_size: many; d_call: .; j_call: TRBJ1-2; cdr3_aa: CSAIDTNYGYTF; cdr3_nt: TGCAGTGCTATAGACACTAACTATGGCTACACCTTC
v_call: TRBV20-1; clone_size: few; d_call: .; j_call: TRBJ1-4; cdr3_aa: CSARTRQAYEKLFF; cdr3_nt: TGCAGTGCTAGGACCCGACAGGCCTATGAAAAACTGTTTTTT
v_call: TRBV7-2; clone_size: many; d_call: .; j_call: TRBJ2-1; cdr3_aa: CASSLLAYEQFF; cdr3_nt: TGTGCCAGCAGCCTACTTGCCTATGAGCAGTTCTTC
v_call: TRBV12-3/TRBV12-4; clone_size: .; d_call: .; j_call: TRBJ2-7; cdr3_aa: CASSDRAQGSVEQYF; cdr3_nt: TGTGCCAGCAGTGACCGGGCCCAGGGGTCCGTCGAGCAGTACTTC
v_call: TRBV29-1; clone_size: .; d_call: .; j_call: TRBJ1-1; cdr3_aa: CSGRSDWNTEAFF; cdr3_nt: TGCAGCGGGAGAAGTGATTGGAACACTGAAGCTTTCTTT
v_call: TRBV24-1; clone_size: many; d_call: .; j_call: TRBJ2-5; cdr3_aa: CATSDLVGGIQETQYF; cdr3_nt: TGTGCCACCAGTGATTTGGTTGGGGGGATCCAAGAGACCCAGTACTTC
v_call: TRBV5-1; clone_size: many; d_call: TRBD1; j_call: TRBJ2-5; cdr3_aa: CASSMGTDQETQYF; cdr3_nt: TGCGCCAGCAGCATGGGGACAGACCAAGAGACCCAGTACTTC
v_call: TRBV12-3/TRBV12-4; clone_size: .; d_call: .; j_call: TRBJ1-3; cdr3_aa: CASSLGPRSAGNTIYF; cdr3_nt: TGTGCCAGCAGCCTCGGCCCCCGTTCAGCTGGAAACACCATATATTTT
v_call: TRBV7-6; clone_size: few; d_call: .; j_call: TRBJ1-3; cdr3_aa: CASWEGTGNTIYF; cdr3_nt: TGTGCCAGCTGGGAGGGGACTGGAAACACCATATATTTT
v_call: TRBV12-3/TRBV12-4; clone_size: .; d_call: .; j_call: TRBJ2-7; cdr3_aa: CASSLGMGGWLSYEQYF; cdr3_nt: TGTGCCAGCAGTTTAGGCATGGGGGGTTGGCTTTCCTACGAGCAGTACTTC
v_call: TRBV18; clone_size: .; d_call: .; j_call: TRBJ1-5; cdr3_aa: CASSVVGEGQPQHF; cdr3_nt: TGTGCCAGCTCGGTAGTCGGGGAAGGACAGCCCCAGCATTTT
v_call: TRBV7-2; clone_size: many; d_call: TRBD1; j_call: TRBJ1-4; cdr3_aa: CASSLRQGVSEKLFF; cdr3_nt: TGTGCCAGCAGCTTACGACAGGGGGTTAGTGAAAAACTGTTTTTT
v_call: TRBV6-2/TRBV6-3; clone_size: .; d_call: .; j_call: TRBJ2-5; cdr3_aa: CASRPAGLETQYF; cdr3_nt: TGTGCCAGCAGGCCAGCAGGACTCGAGACCCAGTACTTC
v_call: TRBV20-1; clone_size: few; d_call: .; j_call: TRBJ2-1; cdr3_aa: CSAAPVRGGVYNEQFF; cdr3_nt: TGCAGTGCTGCCCCTGTAAGAGGGGGGGTTTACAATGAGCAGTTCTTC
v_call: TRBV4-1; clone_size: many; d_call: TRBD1; j_call: TRBJ1-6; cdr3_aa: CASSQDPGQGARSPLHF; cdr3_nt: TGCGCCAGCAGCCAAGATCCGGGACAGGGGGCAAGGTCACCCCTCCACTTT
v_call: TRBV4-2; clone_size: few; d_call: .; j_call: TRBJ1-1; cdr3_aa: CASSQEGEYTEAFF; cdr3_nt: TGTGCCAGCAGCCAAGAAGGAGAGTACACTGAAGCTTTCTTT
v_call: TRBV7-9; clone_size: .; d_call: .; j_call: TRBJ2-7; cdr3_aa: CASSLGDPPEQYF; cdr3_nt: TGTGCCAGCAGCTTAGGGGACCCCCCCGAGCAGTACTTC
v_call: TRBV13; clone_size: .; d_call: .; j_call: TRBJ2-5; cdr3_aa: CASGTATEETQYF; cdr3_nt: TGTGCCAGCGGGACTGCCACAGAAGAGACCCAGTACTTC
v_call: TRBV7-2; clone_size: .; d_call: .; j_call: TRBJ2-7; cdr3_aa: CASSQIGMRSYEQYF; cdr3_nt: TGTGCCAGCAGCCAGATAGGGATGCGGTCCTACGAGCAGTACTTC
v_call: TRBV28; clone_size: .; d_call: TRBD1; j_call: TRBJ2-6; cdr3_aa: CASRTGTGWSGANVLTF; cdr3_nt: TGTGCCAGCAGGACCGGGACAGGGTGGTCTGGGGCCAACGTCCTGACTTTC
v_call: TRBV7-8; clone_size: .; d_call: TRBD2; j_call: TRBJ2-5; cdr3_aa: CASSSGLAGGQETQYF; cdr3_nt: TGTGCCAGCAGCTCGGGACTAGCGGGGGGCCAAGAGACCCAGTACTTC
v_call: TRBV12-3/TRBV12-4; clone_size: few; d_call: .; j_call: TRBJ2-3; cdr3_aa: CASSRQTSTDTQYF; cdr3_nt: TGTGCCAGCAGTCGACAGACTAGCACAGATACGCAGTATTTT
v_call: TRBV30; clone_size: .; d_call: .; j_call: TRBJ1-4; cdr3_aa: CAWSRAPDEKLFF; cdr3_nt: TGTGCCTGGAGTAGAGCTCCTGATGAAAAACTGTTTTTT
v_call: TRBV7-6; clone_size: .; d_call: .; j_call: TRBJ1-1; cdr3_aa: CASSPAGEWDTEAFF; cdr3_nt: TGTGCCAGCAGCCCCGCGGGGGAATGGGACACTGAAGCTTTCTTT
v_call: TRBV12-3/TRBV12-4; clone_size: .; d_call: .; j_call: TRBJ2-7; cdr3_aa: CASSSQFKYWGTSYEQYF; cdr3_nt: TGTGCCAGCAGCTCCCAGTTTAAGTATTGGGGGACCAGCTACGAGCAGTACTTC
v_call: TRBV11-2; clone_size: .; d_call: .; j_call: TRBJ2-5; cdr3_aa: CPSSHGVIQETQYF; cdr3_nt: TGTCCCAGCAGCCATGGGGTCATCCAAGAGACCCAGTACTTC
v_call: TRBV3-1; clone_size: .; d_call: .; j_call: TRBJ2-6; cdr3_aa: CASSQGGLPANVLTF; cdr3_nt: TGTGCCAGCAGCCAAGGGGGACTGCCGGCCAACGTCCTGACTTTC
v_call: TRBV29-1; clone_size: many; d_call: .; j_call: TRBJ1-1; cdr3_aa: CSARQTNTEAFF; cdr3_nt: TGCAGCGCTAGACAGACGAACACTGAAGCTTTCTTT
v_call: TRBV5-6; clone_size: .; d_call: TRBD1; j_call: TRBJ2-3; cdr3_aa: CASSLPDRGLTDTQYF; cdr3_nt: TGTGCCAGCAGCCTACCGGACAGGGGGCTCACAGATACGCAGTATTTT
v_call: TRBV29-1; clone_size: many; d_call: .; j_call: TRBJ2-7; cdr3_aa: CSVIGVGEQYF; cdr3_nt: TGCAGCGTTATAGGGGTTGGCGAGCAGTACTTC
v_call: TRBV13; clone_size: .; d_call: .; j_call: TRBJ2-1; cdr3_aa: CASSPDGAAYNEQFF; cdr3_nt: TGTGCCAGCAGCCCAGACGGAGCCGCCTACAATGAGCAGTTCTTC
v_call: TRBV7-9; clone_size: few; d_call: .; j_call: TRBJ2-1; cdr3_aa: CASSLSVAGIYNEQFF; cdr3_nt: TGTGCCAGCAGCTTGAGCGTGGCAGGAATTTACAATGAGCAGTTCTTC
v_call: TRBV20-1; clone_size: few; d_call: TRBD2; j_call: TRBJ2-3; cdr3_aa: CSAKVGGAGADTQYF; cdr3_nt: TGCAGTGCTAAAGTCGGGGGGGCCGGTGCAGATACGCAGTATTTT
v_call: TRBV11-2; clone_size: .; d_call: .; j_call: TRBJ2-3; cdr3_aa: CASSLAVRADTQYF; cdr3_nt: TGTGCCAGCAGCTTAGCTGTCAGAGCAGATACGCAGTATTTT
v_call: TRBV7-2; clone_size: few; d_call: TRBD2; j_call: TRBJ2-2; cdr3_aa: CASSLQGLANTGELFF; cdr3_nt: TGTGCCAGCAGCTTACAAGGACTAGCGAACACCGGGGAGCTGTTTTTT
v_call: TRBV7-3; clone_size: .; d_call: TRBD1; j_call: TRBJ2-2; cdr3_aa: CASSFFDRANTGELFF; cdr3_nt: TGTGCCAGCAGCTTCTTCGACAGGGCCAACACCGGGGAGCTGTTTTTT
v_call: TRBV4-3; clone_size: many; d_call: .; j_call: TRBJ2-1; cdr3_aa: CASSQGSPGTHNEQFF; cdr3_nt: TGCGCCAGCAGCCAAGGAAGCCCAGGGACCCACAATGAGCAGTTCTTC
v_call: TRBV6-2/TRBV6-3; clone_size: few; d_call: .; j_call: TRBJ2-4; cdr3_aa: CASSSDRLAKNIQYF; cdr3_nt: TGTGCCAGCAGTTCTGACCGACTAGCCAAAAACATTCAGTACTTC
v_call: TRBV28; clone_size: many; d_call: .; j_call: TRBJ2-1; cdr3_aa: CASRPSSNYNEQFF; cdr3_nt: TGTGCCAGCCGTCCCTCCTCAAATTACAATGAGCAGTTCTTC
v_call: TRBV6-2/TRBV6-3; clone_size: .; d_call: .; j_call: TRBJ2-7; cdr3_aa: CASRLGVGYEQYF; cdr3_nt: TGTGCCAGCAGGCTGGGAGTGGGATACGAGCAGTACTTC
v_call: TRBV6-5; clone_size: many; d_call: TRBD1; j_call: TRBJ1-1; cdr3_aa: CASSYQGGGTEAFF; cdr3_nt: TGTGCCAGCAGTTACCAGGGGGGCGGCACTGAAGCTTTCTTT
v_call: TRBV9; clone_size: .; d_call: .; j_call: TRBJ1-2; cdr3_aa: CASSVGSYGYTF; cdr3_nt: TGTGCCAGCAGCGTAGGGAGTTATGGCTACACCTTC
v_call: TRBV29-1; clone_size: few; d_call: .; j_call: TRBJ2-1; cdr3_aa: CSVAAPGLRNEQFF; cdr3_nt: TGCAGCGTTGCAGCGCCGGGTCTGCGCAATGAGCAGTTCTTC
v_call: TRBV6-1; clone_size: .; d_call: .; j_call: TRBJ1-4; cdr3_aa: CASSDVGEPTNEKLFF; cdr3_nt: TGTGCCAGCAGTGACGTTGGCGAACCAACTAATGAAAAACTGTTTTTT
v_call: TRBV7-2; clone_size: few; d_call: .; j_call: TRBJ2-2; cdr3_aa: CASSGAHPGGELFF; cdr3_nt: TGTGCCAGCAGCGGAGCTCACCCTGGCGGGGAGCTGTTTTTT